Below are 14 T cell receptor beta chains sequenced from a single sample in a study of T cells in women clearing cervical HPV infection. The table came from immunoSEQ multiplex PCR; TCRdb's copy has only in-frame clones and leaves some out. The sample shows tens of thousands of clones, and approximately 1% sits with its ten largest clones. The material sequenced was blood buffy coat. The receptors were sampled from a woman aged 18 to 75 with a cervical HPV16 infection that either progressed to CIN3+ or cleared (not recorded which).

The CDR3 bases that were read are TGTGCCAGCAGTGAAGCGGGGAAAGGGGACTACGAG. This codes for CASSEAGKGDYE. The whole CDR3 protein reads CASSEAGKGDYEQYF. This chain uses TRBV6-1 with TRBJ2-7, with D tentatively TRBD1 (5 bases). The CDR3 end lies 3 residues beyond the end of the read and is filled in from the germline J gene. Germline V gives CDR1 MNHNS, CDR2 SASEGT. Trimming took off 0 bases at V and 3 bases at J, with 12 bases between the two ends. This CDR3 spans 15 amino acids.

Notes on this clone: The CDR3 end falls 3 residues outside the read, so it is completed with the germline J gene. This chain uses TRBV6-4 with TRBJ1-1; D not resolved. The CDR3 covers 13 residues. V was trimmed by 5 bases and J by 1 base, leaving 8 bases between them. Germline loops: CDR1 MRHNA, CDR2 SNTAGT. The covered CDR3 bases are TGTGCCAGCAGTTTAGACACGAACACTGAA. As protein: CASSLDTNTE. The whole CDR3 protein is CASSLDTNTEAFF.

Details on this clone: The DNA ends 3 residues before the CDR3 does, and the rest of the CDR3 is filled in from the germline J gene. The chain combines TRBV2 with TRBJ2-2; D not resolved. The CDR3 covers 13 residues. V was pared by 1 base and J by 5 bases, with 5 bases between. Germline V gene sequence: CDR1 SNHLY, CDR2 FYNNEI. The CDR3 is CASSEVTTGELFF. CDR3 DNA (partial): TGTGCCAGCAGTGAAGTCACAACCGGGGAG.

Concerning this clone: The CDR3 is cut off 3 residues early in the read; its end comes from the germline J gene. The rearrangement uses TRBV20-1 and TRBJ1-5, with D maybe TRBD1 (5 bases). CDR3 length: 15 residues. The V end lost 0 bases, the J end lost 2 bases, and 11 bases lay between the germline ends. The germline CDR1 and CDR2 sequences are DFQATT and SNEGSKA (reference sequence). The CDR3 protein is CSARERQGGNQPQHF. The sequenced part of the CDR3 DNA is TGCAGTGCTAGAGAAAGGCAGGGTGGCAATCAGCCC.

A remark on this clone: Read coverage stops 3 residues before the CDR3 terminus; the germline J gene supplies the remainder. The V call is TRBV6-1, the J call TRBJ1-1, with D tentatively TRBD1 (6 bases). The germline CDR1 and CDR2 sequences are MNHNS and SASEGT. The CDR3 has 13 amino acids. CDR3 region: CASSEGGQGRAFF. CDR3 DNA, as far as it was read: TGTGCCAGCAGTGAGGGTGGGCAGGGGCGA.

A word on this clone: The CDR3 end lies 3 residues beyond the end of the read and is filled in from the germline J gene. The chain combines TRBV5-4 with TRBJ1-4; no clear D gene. The CDR3 extends over 12 amino acids. Germline values: CDR1 SGHNT, CDR2 YYREEE (reference sequence). Partial CDR3 DNA: TGTGCCAGCAGCGTCGGGTTTTCACCA. This sequence encodes CASSVGFSP. The complete CDR3 reads CASSVGFSPLFF.

On this clone: The read ends 3 residues shy of where the CDR3 ends; the end is completed using the germline J gene. This chain links TRBV5-1 with TRBJ2-7; D gene unclear. V was shortened by 4 bases and J by 5 bases, with 13 bases between the two germline ends. There are 13 residues in the CDR3. Germline CDR1 is SGHRS and CDR2 is YFSETQ. CDR3 amino acids: CASSVASTNEQYF. CDR3 bases read: TGCGCCAGCAGCGTGGCCTCAACTAACGAG.

As regards this clone: The read comes to an end 3 residues before the CDR3 does, leaving the germline J gene to fill in the end. The rearrangement links TRBV2 to TRBJ2-5; D is possibly TRBD2 (6 bases). Germline CDR1 is SNHLY and CDR2 is FYNNEI. V was cut by 8 bases and J by 4 bases, with 14 bases left in between. The CDR3 has 13 residues. The sequenced part of the CDR3 DNA is TGTGCCAGCGGGTATTTGGGGGGAGAGACC. Its protein is CASGYLGGET. The complete CDR3 protein is CASGYLGGETQYF.

As regards this clone: The read ends 3 residues early relative to the CDR3; the germline J gene fills the gap. The chain links TRBV5-1 to TRBJ2-7; a weak D match, TRBD2 (5 bases). The CDR3 spans 15 residues. CDR1 SGHRS and CDR2 YFSETQ come from the germline V gene. V was pared by 0 bases and J by 6 bases, with 16 bases between. CDR3 in amino acids: CASSLGPSTRAEQYF. Incomplete CDR3 DNA: TGCGCCAGCAGCTTGGGGCCCAGTACGAGGGCCGAG. Full variable domain (outside the CDR3, taken from reference TRBV5-1 and TRBJ2-7): KAGVTQTPRYLIKTRGQQVTLSCSPISGHRSVSWYQQTPGQGLQFLFEYFSETQRNKGNFPGRFSGRQFSNSRSEMNVSTLELGDSALYLCASSLGPSTRAEQYFGPGTRLTVT.

Comment on this clone: With the read ending 3 residues before the CDR3 end, the germline J gene is used to fill in that end. This chain links TRBV7-9 with TRBJ2-5, with 7 bases fitting TRBD1. The CDR3 loop spans 14 amino acids. Germline loops: CDR1 SEHNR, CDR2 FQNEAQ (reference sequence). The CDR3 DNA, read in part, is TGTGCCAGCAGCCCTGGGACAGCCACAGATACC. Protein product: CASSPGTATDT. The CDR3, in full, reads CASSPGTATDTQYF.

With respect to this clone: The CDR3 extends 3 residues past the end of the read, so its final part is completed from the germline J gene. The chain recombines TRBV5-1 with TRBJ1-2, with TRBD1 matching over 12 bases. The germline V gene encodes CDR1 SGHRS and CDR2 YFSETQ. The CDR3 spans 13 residues. The CDR3 sequence: CASRRDRGQGYTF. The CDR3 DNA, read in part, is TGCGCCAGCAGAAGGGACAGGGGGCAGGGC.

As regards this clone: The read ends 3 residues early relative to the CDR3; the germline J gene fills the gap. The rearrangement uses TRBV5-1 and TRBJ2-3; D possibly corresponds to TRBD2 (7 bases). The CDR3 is 13 residues long. The V gene lost 1 base and the J gene lost 5 bases, with 8 bases spanning the gap. The germline CDR1 and CDR2 sequences are SGHRS and YFSETQ. The sequenced CDR3 bases are TGCGCCAGCAGCTTGAGGGGGGGAGATACG. Translated, it gives CASSLRGGDT. The complete CDR3 sequence is CASSLRGGDTQYF.

To note about this clone: The read halts 3 residues ahead of the CDR3 end, with the missing end drawn from the germline J gene. The chain has TRBV5-6 and TRBJ2-7; 13 bases fit TRBD2. V lost 4 bases to trimming and J lost 6 bases; unmatched junction nucleotides: 4. Germline CDR1 is SGHDT and CDR2 is YYEEEE. There are 14 residues in the CDR3. The CDR3 sequence: CASSRGLAGFEQYF. The CDR3 DNA, read in part, is TGTGCCAGCAGCAGGGGACTAGCGGGGTTCGAG.

For this clone: The read ends 3 residues before the CDR3 terminus; that terminus is restored from the germline J gene. V gene TRBV20-1 combines with J gene TRBJ2-7; TRBD1 is a possible D gene (5 bases). Germline V gene lookup returns CDR1 DFQATT and CDR2 SNEGSKA (reference sequence). This CDR3 comprises 16 residues. Trimming took off 0 bases at V and 3 bases at J, with 18 bases between the two ends. The part of the CDR3 DNA that was read is TGCAGTGCTAGAGATCCTCGGCAGGGTAGGGACTACGAG. It codes for CSARDPRQGRDYE. The whole CDR3 sequence reads CSARDPRQGRDYEQYF.